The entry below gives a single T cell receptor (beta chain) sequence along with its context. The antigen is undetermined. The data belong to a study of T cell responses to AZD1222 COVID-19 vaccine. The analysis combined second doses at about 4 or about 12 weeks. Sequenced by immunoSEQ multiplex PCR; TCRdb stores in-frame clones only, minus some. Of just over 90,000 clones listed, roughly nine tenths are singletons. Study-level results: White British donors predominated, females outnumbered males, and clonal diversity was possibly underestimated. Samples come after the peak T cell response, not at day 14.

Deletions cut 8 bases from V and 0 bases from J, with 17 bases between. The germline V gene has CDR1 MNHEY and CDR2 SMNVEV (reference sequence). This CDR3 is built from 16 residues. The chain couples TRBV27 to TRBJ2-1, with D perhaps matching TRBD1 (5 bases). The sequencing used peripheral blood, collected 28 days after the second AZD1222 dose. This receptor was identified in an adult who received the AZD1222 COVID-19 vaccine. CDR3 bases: TGTGCCAGCGCGCCAATCAGGGTACTCTCCTACAATGAGCAGTTCTTC. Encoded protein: CASAPIRVLSYNEQFF.